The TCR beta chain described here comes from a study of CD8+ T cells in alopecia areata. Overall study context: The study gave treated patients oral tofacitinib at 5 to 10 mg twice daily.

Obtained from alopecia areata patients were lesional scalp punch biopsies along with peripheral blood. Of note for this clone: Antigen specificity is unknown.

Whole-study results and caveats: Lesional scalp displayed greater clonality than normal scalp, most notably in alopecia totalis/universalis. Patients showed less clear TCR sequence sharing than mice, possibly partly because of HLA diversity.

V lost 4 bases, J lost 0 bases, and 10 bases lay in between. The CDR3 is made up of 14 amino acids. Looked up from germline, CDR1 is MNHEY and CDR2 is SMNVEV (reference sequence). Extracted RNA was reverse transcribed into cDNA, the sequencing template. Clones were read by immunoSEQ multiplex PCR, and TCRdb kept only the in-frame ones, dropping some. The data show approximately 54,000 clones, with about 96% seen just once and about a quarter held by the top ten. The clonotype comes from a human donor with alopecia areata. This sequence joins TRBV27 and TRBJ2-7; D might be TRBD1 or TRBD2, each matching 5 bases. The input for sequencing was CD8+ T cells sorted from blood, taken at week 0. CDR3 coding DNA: TGTGCCAGCAGTTCCGGGGCTTACTCCTACGAGCAGTACTTC. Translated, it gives CASSSGAYSYEQYF.